One and the same sample provided the 22 T cell receptor beta chains below, sequenced in a study of technical replicates of blood from a handful of donors. Sequenced by immunoSEQ multiplex PCR; TCRdb stores in-frame clones only, minus some. This table has more than 65,000 clones, over 85% appearing once. Sequencing was carried out using T cells isolated from PBMCs. These receptor sequences come from a human donor in good health.

The genes are TRBV19 and TRBJ1-1; no reliable D call. Trimming took off 3 bases at V and 0 bases at J, with 8 bases between the two ends. Germline CDR1 reads LNHDA; CDR2 reads SQIVND (reference sequence). This CDR3 spans 14 amino acids. CDR3 nucleotides: TGTGCCAGTAGTATCCTTCAGATGAACACTGAAGCTTTCTTT. Translation gives CASSILQMNTEAFF.

The chain couples TRBV4-3 to TRBJ2-7; 9 bases match TRBD1. Germline V gene lookup returns CDR1 LGHNA and CDR2 YSLEER. Germline trimming cut 4 bases from V and 3 bases from J; bases unmatched to any gene: 7. The CDR3 covers 15 residues. CDR3 amino acids: CASSLAGTGFYEQYF. The CDR3 nucleotides are TGCGCCAGCAGCCTCGCCGGGACAGGGTTCTACGAGCAGTACTTC.

Concerning this clone: Because the CDR3's place on the DNA is in doubt, the DNA is left out and the CDR3 is given as listed by TCRdb. The rearrangement uses TRBV5-4 and TRBJ2-1; the D segment call TRBD2 is taken from the table without a DNA check. The germline CDR1 and CDR2 sequences are SGHNT and YYREEE (reference sequence). Termini included, the CDR3 measures 16 amino acids. The CDR3 loop is CASHYPGEQFFLEQFF.

This clone was picked up one time. The V gene is TRBV6-6, the J gene TRBJ2-3; TRBD2 might be the D (6 bases). This CDR3 comprises 12 residues. Per the germline V gene, CDR1 is MNHNY and CDR2 is SVGAGI (reference sequence). V lost 2 bases, J lost 6 bases, and 6 bases lay in between. The CDR3: CASSYREDTQYF. In nucleotides, the CDR3 is TGTGCCAGCAGTTACCGGGAGGATACGCAGTATTTT.

The gene calls are TRBV5-1 and TRBJ2-2, with TRBD2 matching 16 bases. V was pared by 0 bases and J by 6 bases, with 5 bases of the junction left unmatched. The length of the CDR3 is 18 residues. Germline V gene lookup returns CDR1 SGHRS and CDR2 YFSETQ. In DNA form, the CDR3 reads TGCGCCAGCAGCTTGGTAGGGACTAGCGGGAGGGCCCCCGGGGAGCTGTTTTTT. It translates to CASSLVGTSGRAPGELFF.

V is TRBV9 and J is TRBJ2-5; no clear D. Per the germline V gene, CDR1 is SGDLS and CDR2 is YYNGEE. The CDR3 is made up of 12 amino acids. The V end lost 0 bases, the J end lost 5 bases, and 5 bases lay between the germline ends. The CDR3 DNA follows: TGTGCCAGCAGCGTAGAAGAGGAGACCCAGTACTTC. Protein: CASSVEEETQYF.

The chain is built from TRBV7-9 and TRBJ1-4, with D possibly matching TRBD1 (5 bases). This CDR3 has 15 residues. Trimming pared 7 bases from V and 2 bases from J, leaving 14 bases between. CDR1 is SEHNR, CDR2 FQNEAQ, per germline (reference sequence). The CDR3 sequence is CASIPKGHTNEKLFF. For the CDR3, the DNA is TGTGCCAGCATCCCCAAGGGGCATACTAATGAAAAACTGTTTTTT.

This clone was detected a few times. The V gene is TRBV7-9, the J gene TRBJ1-2; D not certain. CDR3 length: 12 amino acids. Per germline, CDR1 SEHNR and CDR2 FQNEAQ (reference sequence). V was shortened by 5 bases and J by 6 bases, with 10 bases between the two germline ends. The CDR3 is CASSPSGNGYTF. The CDR3 DNA follows: TGTGCCAGCAGCCCAAGCGGGAATGGCTACACCTTC.

The gene calls are TRBV14 and TRBJ1-2; D is unclear. The CDR3 spans 14 residues. V lost 1 base, J lost 4 bases, and 10 bases lay in between. Germline V gene sequence: CDR1 SGHDN, CDR2 FVKESK. CDR3 loop: CASSQVTGGYGYTF. The CDR3, as DNA: TGTGCCAGCAGCCAAGTGACCGGAGGCTATGGCTACACCTTC.

CDR3 in amino acids: CASTPGGRAKQETQYF. CDR3 nucleotide sequence: TGTGCCAGCACCCCTGGCGGGAGGGCGAAGCAAGAGACCCAGTACTTC. The chain is built from TRBV14 and TRBJ2-5; TRBD2 agrees at 9 bases. This CDR3 region has 16 residues. J was trimmed by 2 bases and V by 7 bases; bases with no gene match: 11. Germline loops: CDR1 SGHDN, CDR2 FVKESK. Variable domain in full (rest from reference TRBV14 and TRBJ2-5): EAGVTQFPSHSVIEKGQTVTLRCDPISGHDNLYWYRRVMGKEIKFLLHFVKESKQDESGMPNNRFLAERTGGTYSTLKVQPAELEDSGVYFCASTPGGRAKQETQYFGPGTRLLVL.

V and J are TRBV2 and TRBJ1-2; TRBD1 matches 8 bases. The length of the CDR3 is 15 residues. Germline CDR1 reads SNHLY; CDR2 reads FYNNEI. With 4 bases clipped from V and 6 bases from J, the junction kept 10 bases outside the gene matches. The CDR3 loop reads CASSVWDRPGDGYTF. For the CDR3, the DNA is TGTGCCAGCAGTGTATGGGACAGGCCTGGGGATGGCTACACCTTC.

This chain connects TRBV4-3 to TRBJ1-1; D gene ambiguous. Looked up from germline, CDR1 is LGHNA and CDR2 is YSLEER. The length of the CDR3 is 15 residues. The V end lost 1 base, the J end lost 2 bases, and 11 bases lay between the germline ends. Here the CDR3 reads CASSQGLGSNTEAFF. CDR3 sequence (DNA): TGCGCCAGCAGCCAAGGACTCGGGAGTAACACTGAAGCTTTCTTT.

The chain has TRBV28 and TRBJ2-5; maybe TRBD2 (6 bases). CDR3 size: 15 residues. Germline V gene data show CDR1 as MDHEN and CDR2 as SYDVKM. V lost 6 bases and J 5 bases, leaving 19 bases between the germline ends. In DNA, the CDR3 is TGTGCCAGCAGCGGAGCGGGCCTCGGGCGGGAGACCCAGTACTTC. This codes for CASSGAGLGRETQYF. Drawing the rest from reference TRBV28 and TRBJ2-5, the complete variable domain is DVKVTQSSRYLVKRTGEKVFLECVQDMDHENMFWYRQDPGLGLRLIYFSYDVKMKEKGDIPEGYSVSREKKERFSLILESASTNQTSMYLCASSGAGLGRETQYFGPGTRLLVL.

This clone appeared once. The V call is TRBV11-3, the J call TRBJ2-2; D unclear. V was cut by 8 bases and J by 0 bases, with 7 bases left in between. CDR3 length: 13 residues. CDR1 is SGHNT, CDR2 YENEEA, per germline. As DNA, the CDR3 is TGTGCCAGCGGCGGAGCGAACACCGGGGAGCTGTTTTTT. The encoded protein is CASGGANTGELFF.

In its sample, this clone was seen a few times. The genes are TRBV30 and TRBJ2-7; 9 bases are a match to TRBD2. Germline V gives CDR1 GTSNPN, CDR2 SVGIG (reference sequence). This CDR3 contains 16 residues. The ends lost 3 bases at V and 5 bases at J; junction bases unmatched: 14. CDR3 DNA sequence: TGTGCCTGGAGGGTGTCGAGGGCTAGCGGGACCAACGAGCAGTACTTC. This translates into CAWRVSRASGTNEQYF.

The rearrangement links TRBV7-2 to TRBJ2-7; 7 positions agree with TRBD1. The CDR3 has 15 amino acids. Germline V gene data show CDR1 as SGHTA and CDR2 as FQGNSA. V was pared by 5 bases and J by 3 bases, with 10 bases of the junction left unmatched. As DNA, the CDR3 is TGTGCCAGCAGCGGCTCCGGGACAGCCATCTACGAGCAGTACTTC. Translated, it gives CASSGSGTAIYEQYF.

The chain uses TRBV2 and TRBJ2-1; TRBD1 might be the D (5 bases). The CDR3 extends over 14 amino acids. V was pared by 7 bases and J by 0 bases, with 10 bases between. Germline assignment: CDR1 SNHLY and CDR2 FYNNEI. CDR3 DNA sequence: TGTGCCAGCATGCAGGGAAGCTCCTACAATGAGCAGTTCTTC. Translation gives CASMQGSSYNEQFF.

The J gene is TRBJ1-1, the V gene TRBV28; D is ambiguous. Germline CDR1 reads MDHEN; CDR2 reads SYDVKM. Trimming left V 3 bases short and J 0 bases short, with 5 bases between. The CDR3 runs to 13 residues. The chain's CDR3 is CASSFSVNTEAFF. CDR3 sequence (DNA): TGTGCCAGCAGTTTTTCGGTGAACACTGAAGCTTTCTTT.

The rearrangement links TRBV11-3 to TRBJ1-5; unclear D gene. V was trimmed by 1 base and J by 0 bases, leaving 19 bases between them. This CDR3 spans 19 amino acids. Germline V gene data show CDR1 as SGHNT and CDR2 as YENEEA. CDR3 sequence reads: CASSLVPGMWSYSNQPQHF. The CDR3 nucleotides are TGTGCCAGCAGCTTAGTTCCGGGGATGTGGTCTTATAGCAATCAGCCCCAGCATTTT.

The rearrangement links TRBV9 to TRBJ2-3, with 11 bases identical to TRBD1. There are 18 residues in the CDR3. After removal of 0 bases from V and 4 bases from J, the junction contained 10 bases not matched to a gene. Germline values: CDR1 SGDLS, CDR2 YYNGEE. CDR3 sequence (DNA): TGTGCCAGCAGCGTAGATGTTCGGACAGGGGGCGGCTCAGATACGCAGTATTTT. Its protein is CASSVDVRTGGGSDTQYF.

V gene TRBV2 combines with J gene TRBJ2-1, with a possible D match to TRBD1 (6 bases). Trimming removed 10 bases from V and 7 bases from J, with 11 bases in between. The CDR3 consists of 11 residues. Germline loops: CDR1 SNHLY, CDR2 FYNNEI. The CDR3 coding sequence is TGTGCCACCCACAGGGTGAATGAGCAGTTCTTC. Amino acid sequence: CATHRVNEQFF.

The J gene is TRBJ2-7, the V gene TRBV6-1; TRBD1 matches at 7 bases. The CDR3 totals 14 residues. Germline CDR1 MNHNS, CDR2 SASEGT. V shed 2 bases and J 3 bases; nucleotides not matched to a gene: 4. The CDR3 region is CASSEWTGFYEQYF. CDR3 coding DNA: TGTGCCAGCAGTGAATGGACAGGTTTCTACGAGCAGTACTTC.